This T cell receptor (beta chain) derives from a study of OX40 agonist ivuxolimab in advanced cancers. For the study at large: The diagnoses of dose-escalation patients were hepatocellular carcinoma, melanoma, renal cell or head and neck cancer. Participants averaged about 60 years of age (range 23 to 79) and were roughly 80% male.

Findings and caveats of the study: In CD8+ T cells, expanded clones were on average more numerous than in CD4+. Clonal expansion was among the lowest in partial responders at 0.1-3.0 mg/kg, especially CD8+.

In germline, CDR1 is MNHNY, CDR2 SVGAGI (reference sequence). V dropped 6 bases and J dropped 6; count of bases not matched to a gene: 5. CDR3 length equals 12 residues. About this clone: Its antigen is undetermined.

Assay: immunoSEQ multiplex PCR; the TCRdb copy retains only in-frame clones and omits some. The sample yields about 83,000 clones, around four fifths seen once. The clonotype originates from an adult with an advanced solid tumor such as melanoma, head and neck, liver or kidney cancer. This rearrangement joins TRBV6-6 to TRBJ2-7; TRBD1 matches at 7 bases. Sequencing used CD4+ or CD8+ T cells sorted from blood, obtained in a trial of the OX40 agonist ivuxolimab. Written as DNA, the CDR3 is TGTGCCAGCAGGCTAACAGGGGCCGAGCAGTACTTC. Its protein is CASRLTGAEQYF.